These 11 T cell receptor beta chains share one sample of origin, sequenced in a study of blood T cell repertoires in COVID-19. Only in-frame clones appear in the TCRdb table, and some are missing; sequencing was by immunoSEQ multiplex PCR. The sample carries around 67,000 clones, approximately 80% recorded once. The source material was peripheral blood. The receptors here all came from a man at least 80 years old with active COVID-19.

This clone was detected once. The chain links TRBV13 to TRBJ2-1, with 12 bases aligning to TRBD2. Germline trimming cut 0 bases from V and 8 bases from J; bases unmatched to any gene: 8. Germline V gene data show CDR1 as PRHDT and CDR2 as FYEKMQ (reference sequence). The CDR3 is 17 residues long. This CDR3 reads CASSLGVTSGSFYEQFF. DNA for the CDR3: TGTGCCAGCAGCTTAGGTGTGACTAGCGGGAGTTTCTATGAGCAGTTCTTC.

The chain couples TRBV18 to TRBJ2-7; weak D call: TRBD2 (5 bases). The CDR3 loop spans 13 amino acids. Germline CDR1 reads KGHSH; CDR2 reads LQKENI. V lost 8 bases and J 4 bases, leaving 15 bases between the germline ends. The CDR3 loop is CASTGLPWYEQYF. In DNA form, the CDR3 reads TGTGCCAGCACCGGACTCCCTTGGTACGAGCAGTACTTC.

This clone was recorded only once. The CDR3 region is CATSDWRGSTNTEAFF. The CDR3 DNA is TGTGCCACCAGTGATTGGCGGGGTTCTACGAACACTGAAGCTTTCTTT. This chain links TRBV24-1 with TRBJ1-1; D is unresolved. There are 16 residues in the CDR3. V was shortened by 2 bases and J by 1 base, with 13 bases between the two germline ends. Germline-derived CDR1 and CDR2 are KGHDR and SFDVKD.

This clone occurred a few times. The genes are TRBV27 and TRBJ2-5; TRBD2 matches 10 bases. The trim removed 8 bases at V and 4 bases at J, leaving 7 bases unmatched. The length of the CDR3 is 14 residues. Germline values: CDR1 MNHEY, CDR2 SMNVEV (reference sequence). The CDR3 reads CASRSGGPRETQYF. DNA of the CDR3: TGTGCCAGCCGTAGCGGGGGGCCACGAGAGACCCAGTACTTC.

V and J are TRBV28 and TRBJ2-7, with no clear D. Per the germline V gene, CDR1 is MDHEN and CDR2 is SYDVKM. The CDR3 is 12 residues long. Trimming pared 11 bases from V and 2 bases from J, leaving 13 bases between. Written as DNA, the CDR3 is TGTGCCTGCTATTCTGCACCCTACGAGCAGTACTTC. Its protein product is CACYSAPYEQYF.

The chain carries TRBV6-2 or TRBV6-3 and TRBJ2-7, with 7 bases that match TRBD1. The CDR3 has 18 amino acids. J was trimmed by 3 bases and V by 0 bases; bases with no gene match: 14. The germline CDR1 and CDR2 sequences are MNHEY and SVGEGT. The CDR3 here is CASSYSNPTGTANYEQYF. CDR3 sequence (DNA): TGTGCCAGCAGTTACTCGAATCCGACCGGGACAGCAAACTACGAGCAGTACTTC.

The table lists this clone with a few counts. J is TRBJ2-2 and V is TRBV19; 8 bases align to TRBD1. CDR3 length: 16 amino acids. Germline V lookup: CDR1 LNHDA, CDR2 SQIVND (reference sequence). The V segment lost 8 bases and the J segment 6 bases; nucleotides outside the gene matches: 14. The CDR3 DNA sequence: TGTGCCAGTCGCTTGCTCGGGACAGGCGGTTCCGGGGAGCTGTTTTTT. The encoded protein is CASRLLGTGGSGELFF.

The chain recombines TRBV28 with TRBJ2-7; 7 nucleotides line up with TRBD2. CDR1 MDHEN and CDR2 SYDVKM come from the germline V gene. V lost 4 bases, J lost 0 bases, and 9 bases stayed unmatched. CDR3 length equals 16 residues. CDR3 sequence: CASSSSRGGSSYEQYF. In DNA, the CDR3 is TGTGCCAGCAGTTCCTCAAGGGGCGGGAGCTCCTACGAGCAGTACTTC.

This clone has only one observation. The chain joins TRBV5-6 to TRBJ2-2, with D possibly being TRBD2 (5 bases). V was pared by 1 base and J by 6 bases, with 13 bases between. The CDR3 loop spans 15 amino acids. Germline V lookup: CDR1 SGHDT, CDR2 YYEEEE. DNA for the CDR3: TGTGCCAGCAGCTTGTGGCTAGCTAGGGCCGGGGAGCTGTTTTTT. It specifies CASSLWLARAGELFF.

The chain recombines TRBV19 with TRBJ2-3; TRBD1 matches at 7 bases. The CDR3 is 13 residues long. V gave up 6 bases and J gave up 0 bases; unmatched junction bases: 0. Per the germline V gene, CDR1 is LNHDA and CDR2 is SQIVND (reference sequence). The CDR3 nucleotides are TGTGCCAGTAGGGGACAGAGCACAGATACGCAGTATTTT. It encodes CASRGQSTDTQYF.

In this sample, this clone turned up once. The CDR3 loop reads CASSYSGLHSSPLHF. CDR3 nucleotide sequence: TGTGCCAGCAGTTACTCTGGGCTTCATAGTTCACCCCTCCACTTT. This chain joins TRBV6-5 and TRBJ1-6, with D uncertain. The V gene lost 0 bases and the J gene lost 9 bases, with 12 bases spanning the gap. This CDR3 spans 15 amino acids. Germline V gene lookup returns CDR1 MNHEY and CDR2 SVGAGI.